What follows are 21 T cell receptor beta chains derived from one specimen sequenced in a study of T cells in Graves' hyperthyroidism and ophthalmopathy. RNA transcripts gave rise to amplified TCR beta CDR3 regions. HTBI primers were employed in a first-round RT-PCR of the TCR CDR3. TCRdb processed the multiplex PCR reads anew with MiXCR; each CDR3 protein has one entry. The repertoire holds a few hundred thousand distinct CDR3 sequences, with about 15% as singletons. The sequencing sample was made of blood. The receptors originated from a woman between 25 and 40 years old with Graves' hyperthyroidism.

This clonotype has more than one count but fewer than ten. CDR3 in DNA: TGTGCCTGGAGTAGCGGAGGGGGCCGCGAAAAACTGTTTTTT. This translates into CAWSSGGGREKLFF. The rearrangement uses TRBV30 and TRBJ1-4; 7 bases agree with TRBD1. The V segment lost 2 bases and the J segment 8 bases; nucleotides outside the gene matches: 8. Per the germline V gene, CDR1 is GTSNPN and CDR2 is SVGIG (reference sequence). CDR3 length: 14 residues.

The chain recombines TRBV20-1 with TRBJ2-7, with 9 bases that match TRBD2. This CDR3 is 16 amino acids long. Looked up from germline, CDR1 is DFQATT and CDR2 is SNEGSKA (reference sequence). With V trimmed by 1 base and J by 1 base, 8 bases remained unmatched. The CDR3 sequence is CSARVLAGMLSYEQYF. DNA of the CDR3: TGCAGTGCTAGAGTTCTAGCGGGAATGTTGTCCTACGAGCAGTACTTC.

This clonotype was found a few times. The chain links TRBV12-3 or TRBV12-4 to TRBJ2-2; D is undetermined. The CDR3 is 14 amino acids. The V end lost 1 base, the J end lost 3 bases, and 6 bases lay between the germline ends. This CDR3 reads CASSLGGDTGELFF. CDR3 nucleotides: TGTGCCAGCAGTTTAGGAGGAGACACCGGGGAGCTGTTTTTT.

V and J are TRBV7-2 and TRBJ2-7, with TRBD2 matching over 8 bases. CDR3 length equals 17 residues. Germline CDR1 SGHTA, CDR2 FQGNSA. V lost 5 bases, J lost 4 bases, and 16 bases stayed unmatched. CDR3: CASSPPPGLVGSYEQYF. DNA of the CDR3: TGTGCCAGCAGCCCCCCTCCGGGACTAGTGGGAAGTTACGAGCAGTACTTC. Based on the CDR3 plus reference TRBV7-2 and TRBJ2-7, the full variable domain is GAGVSQSPSNKVTEKGKDVELRCDPISGHTALYWYRQSLGQGLEFLIYFQGNSAPDKSGLPSDRFSAERTGGSVSTLTIQRTQQEDSAVYLCASSPPPGLVGSYEQYFGPGTRLTVT.

This clonotype was seen at least ten times. The rearrangement uses TRBV9 and TRBJ2-3; TRBD2 aligns across 7 bases. The CDR3 is 16 amino acids. Trimming removed 2 bases from V and 2 bases from J; junction bases left unmatched: 8. Germline CDR1 and CDR2: SGDLS and YYNGEE. CDR3 loop: CASSVIGGSFTDTQYF. The CDR3 nucleotides are TGTGCCAGCAGCGTTATAGGCGGGAGTTTCACAGATACGCAGTATTTT.

This clonotype was observed many times. V gene TRBV11-2 combines with J gene TRBJ2-3; perhaps D is TRBD1 or TRBD2 (5 bases each). The ends were cut back, 5 bases at V and 1 base at J, with 19 bases in the middle. CDR3 length: 17 amino acids. Germline CDR1 SGHAT, CDR2 FQNNGV. The DNA for the CDR3 is TGTGCCAGCAGCCTTCGGTCCGGGGCGGTGGGCACAGATACGCAGTATTTT. It yields the protein CASSLRSGAVGTDTQYF.

This clonotype was detected ten times or more. The chain uses TRBV2 and TRBJ1-6, with D possibly TRBD1 on 6 matching bases. Germline V gene data show CDR1 as SNHLY and CDR2 as FYNNEI. The V and J ends lost 8 bases and 3 bases respectively, with 8 bases between them. The CDR3 spans 13 residues. The DNA of the CDR3 is TGTGCCAGCCGGGACAACTATAATTCACCCCTCCACTTT. Encoded protein: CASRDNYNSPLHF.

This clonotype was seen at least ten times. The chain uses TRBV6-1 and TRBJ2-2, with 7 bases lining up with TRBD1. Germline values: CDR1 MNHNS, CDR2 SASEGT. Trimming took 5 bases from V and 4 from J; bases not matched to a gene: 4. CDR3 length: 14 amino acids. The DNA of the CDR3 is TGTGCCAGCAGTCGGGACAGATCCACCGGGGAGCTGTTTTTT. Amino acids: CASSRDRSTGELFF.

This clonotype was seen repeatedly, ten times or more. The gene calls are TRBV3-1 and TRBJ2-5; no clear D. Between the trimmed V and J ends, which lost 5 bases and 2 bases, there was a span of 12 bases. The CDR3 is 14 residues long. Germline V CDR1 and CDR2: LGHDT, YNNKEL (reference sequence). The CDR3 protein is CASSSLGGQETQYF. CDR3 DNA sequence: TGTGCCAGCAGCAGCCTCGGTGGGCAAGAGACCCAGTACTTC.

This clonotype was seen many times. V gene TRBV2 combines with J gene TRBJ2-7; TRBD2 matches 7 bases. Trimming took 3 bases from V and 5 from J; bases not matched to a gene: 7. Germline V gene sequence: CDR1 SNHLY, CDR2 FYNNEI. This CDR3 contains 14 residues. The CDR3 DNA sequence: TGTGCCAGCAGTGAGGGCGGGAGACGCAACGAGCAGTACTTC. It is translated as CASSEGGRRNEQYF.

This clonotype was found a few times. CDR3 residues: CSSGTGVSPLHF. CDR3 in DNA: TGCAGTTCCGGGACAGGGGTTTCACCCCTCCACTTT. The chain combines TRBV20-1 with TRBJ1-6, with 10 bases matching TRBD1. The V segment lost 8 bases and the J segment 9 bases; nucleotides outside the gene matches: 4. Looked up from germline, CDR1 is DFQATT and CDR2 is SNEGSKA (reference sequence). This CDR3 spans 12 amino acids.

The chain recombines TRBV5-6 with TRBJ2-5; 7 positions agree with TRBD2. CDR3 length: 15 amino acids. With 4 bases clipped from V and 1 base from J, the junction kept 7 bases outside the gene matches. Germline V CDR1 and CDR2: SGHDT, YYEEEE. In nucleotides, the CDR3 is TGTGCCAGCAGCACACAGTCTAGCGGCCAAGAGACCCAGTACTTC. Protein: CASSTQSSGQETQYF.

A note on this clonotype: This may come from a read error, since a much larger clone is one base off. V is TRBV11-2 and J is TRBJ2-5; D possibly corresponds to TRBD2 (6 bases). The CDR3 is 13 residues long. Germline V gene sequence: CDR1 SGHAT, CDR2 FQNNGV. CDR3 sequence (DNA): TGTGCCGGCAGCTTAGGAGGGGCAGAGACCCAGTACTTC. It yields the protein CAGSLGGAETQYF.

In its sample, this clonotype was seen many times. CDR3 loop: CASSRELNYGYTF. In DNA, the CDR3 is TGTGCCAGCAGCAGGGAGCTAAACTATGGCTACACCTTC. The chain combines TRBV6-1 with TRBJ1-2; maybe TRBD1 (5 bases). The germline gives CDR1 MNHNS, CDR2 SASEGT. Trimming pared 6 bases from V and 2 bases from J, leaving 10 bases between. The CDR3 spans 13 residues.

This clonotype was detected many times. The chain joins TRBV3-1 to TRBJ2-1; possible D gene TRBD2, 6 bases. V gave up 0 bases and J gave up 0 bases, with 15 bases separating them. This CDR3 region has 18 residues. CDR1 and CDR2 from the germline V gene are LGHDT and YNNKEL (reference sequence). CDR3 sequence (DNA): TGTGCCAGCAGCCAAGATTCCTGGGACTCTAGCTCCTACAATGAGCAGTTCTTC. Translated, it gives CASSQDSWDSSSYNEQFF.

The rearrangement joins TRBV15 to TRBJ1-4; TRBD1 might be the D (6 bases). V was clipped by 5 bases and J by 7 bases, with 14 bases between them. The CDR3 is made up of 14 amino acids. Germline V CDR1 and CDR2: LNHNV, YYDKDF (reference sequence). The CDR3 loop reads CATSAGEGGEKLFF. The CDR3 nucleotides read TGTGCCACCAGCGCAGGGGAAGGAGGTGAAAAACTGTTTTTT.

The chain employs TRBV20-1 and TRBJ2-5; 11 positions agree with TRBD2. The CDR3 consists of 15 residues. The V gene's germline CDR1 is DFQATT and CDR2 SNEGSKA (reference sequence). With V trimmed by 6 bases and J by 5 bases, 11 bases remained unmatched. This CDR3 is CSATKGASGRETQYF. CDR3 DNA: TGCAGTGCAACCAAAGGCGCTAGCGGGAGGGAGACCCAGTACTTC.

The rearrangement joins TRBV20-1 to TRBJ2-2; D uncertain. The CDR3 totals 15 residues. The germline gives CDR1 DFQATT, CDR2 SNEGSKA (reference sequence). Trimming cost V 1 base and J 2 bases, with 11 bases left between them. The CDR3 sequence: CSARVGGFNTGELFF. In DNA, the CDR3 is TGCAGTGCTAGAGTAGGCGGATTTAACACCGGGGAGCTGTTTTTT.

V gene TRBV11-2 combines with J gene TRBJ2-7, with TRBD2 matching over 9 bases. CDR1 is SGHAT and CDR2 is FQNNGV in the germline V gene. V was pared by 1 base and J by 4 bases, with 5 bases of the junction left unmatched. This CDR3 has 15 amino acids. The CDR3 sequence: CASSLAASGKYEQYF. CDR3 sequence (DNA): TGTGCCAGCAGCTTAGCCGCTAGCGGGAAGTACGAGCAGTACTTC.

A few counts support this clonotype. The chain combines TRBV5-1 with TRBJ1-4, with 9 bases fitting TRBD1. The germline gives CDR1 SGHRS, CDR2 YFSETQ. With 3 bases clipped from V and 0 bases from J, the junction kept 9 bases outside the gene matches. The CDR3 runs to 18 residues. The CDR3 loop reads CASSSTGGKPTTNEKLFF. The DNA for the CDR3 is TGCGCCAGCAGCTCGACAGGGGGGAAGCCCACAACTAATGAAAAACTGTTTTTT. Drawing the rest from reference TRBV5-1 and TRBJ1-4, the complete variable domain is KAGVTQTPRYLIKTRGQQVTLSCSPISGHRSVSWYQQTPGQGLQFLFEYFSETQRNKGNFPGRFSGRQFSNSRSEMNVSTLELGDSALYLCASSSTGGKPTTNEKLFFGSGTQLSVL.

This clonotype was recorded many times. This rearrangement joins TRBV20-1 to TRBJ2-3; 9 nucleotides line up with TRBD2. The germline gives CDR1 DFQATT, CDR2 SNEGSKA (reference sequence). J gave up 0 bases and V 5 bases, and 6 bases lay outside the gene matches. The length of the CDR3 is 15 residues. CDR3 loop: CSAGTSSRSTDTQYF. The CDR3 DNA is TGCAGTGCTGGGACTAGCTCTAGGAGCACAGATACGCAGTATTTT.